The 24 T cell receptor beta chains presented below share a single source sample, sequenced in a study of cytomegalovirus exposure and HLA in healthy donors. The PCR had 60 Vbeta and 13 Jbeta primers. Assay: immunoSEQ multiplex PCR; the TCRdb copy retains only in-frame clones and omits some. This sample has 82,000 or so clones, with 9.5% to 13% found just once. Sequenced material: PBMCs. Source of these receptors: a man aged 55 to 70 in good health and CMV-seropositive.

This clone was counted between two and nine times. The CDR3 coding sequence is TGTGCCAGCAGCTCGAACAGGGGCACTGAAGCTTTCTTT. Its translation: CASSSNRGTEAFF. The rearrangement links TRBV7-3 to TRBJ1-1; 7 nucleotides agree with TRBD1. In germline, CDR1 is SGHTA, CDR2 FQGTGA. The CDR3 loop spans 13 amino acids. The ends lost 4 bases at V and 4 bases at J; junction bases unmatched: 3.

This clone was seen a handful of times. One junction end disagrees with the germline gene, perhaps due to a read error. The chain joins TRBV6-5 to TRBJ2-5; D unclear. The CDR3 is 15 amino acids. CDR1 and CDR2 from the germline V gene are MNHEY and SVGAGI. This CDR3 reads CASSLSFDNQENQYF. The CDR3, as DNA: TGTGCCAGCAGCCTATCCTTTGACAACCAAGAGAACCAGTACTTC.

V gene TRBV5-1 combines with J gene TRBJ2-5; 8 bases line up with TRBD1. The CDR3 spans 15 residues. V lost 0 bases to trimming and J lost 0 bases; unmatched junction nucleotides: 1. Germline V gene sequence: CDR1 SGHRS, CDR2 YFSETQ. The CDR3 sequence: CASSLETGDQETQYF. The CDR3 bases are TGCGCCAGCAGCTTGGAGACAGGGGACCAAGAGACCCAGTACTTC.

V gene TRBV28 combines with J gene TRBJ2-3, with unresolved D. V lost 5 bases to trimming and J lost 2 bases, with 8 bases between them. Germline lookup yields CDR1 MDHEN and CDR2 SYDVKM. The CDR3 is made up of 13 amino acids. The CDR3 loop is CASSPRTTDTQYF. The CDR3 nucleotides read TGTGCCAGCAGTCCGCGTACCACAGATACGCAGTATTTT.

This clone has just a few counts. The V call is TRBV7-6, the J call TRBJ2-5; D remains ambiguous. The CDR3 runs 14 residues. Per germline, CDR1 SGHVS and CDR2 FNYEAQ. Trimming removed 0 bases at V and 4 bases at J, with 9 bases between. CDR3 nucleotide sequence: TGTGCCAGCAGCTTAGCGTCCTTTCGAGAGACCCAGTACTTC. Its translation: CASSLASFRETQYF.

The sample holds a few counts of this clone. The CDR3, as DNA: TGCGCCAGCAGCCAAGTAAGCGGGTCGGCCGGGGAGCTGTTTTTT. Its protein product is CASSQVSGSAGELFF. The V and J genes are TRBV4-1 and TRBJ2-2; a possible D gene is TRBD2 (6 bases). The V gene lost 1 base and the J gene lost 6 bases, with 12 bases spanning the gap. This CDR3 contains 15 residues. The germline CDR1 and CDR2 sequences are MGHRA and YSYEKL.

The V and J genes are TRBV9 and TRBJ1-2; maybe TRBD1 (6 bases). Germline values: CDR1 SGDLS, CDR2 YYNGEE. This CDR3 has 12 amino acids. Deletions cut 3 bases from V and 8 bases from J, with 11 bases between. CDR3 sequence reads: CASSAGTRGYTF. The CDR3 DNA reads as TGTGCCAGCAGCGCCGGGACAAGGGGCTACACCTTC.

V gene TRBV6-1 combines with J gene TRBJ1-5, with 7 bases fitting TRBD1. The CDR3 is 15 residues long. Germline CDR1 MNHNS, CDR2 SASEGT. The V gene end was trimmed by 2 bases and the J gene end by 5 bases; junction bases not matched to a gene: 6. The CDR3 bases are TGTGCCAGCAGTGAACCGACAGGGCGGCATCAGCCCCAGCATTTT. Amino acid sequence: CASSEPTGRHQPQHF.

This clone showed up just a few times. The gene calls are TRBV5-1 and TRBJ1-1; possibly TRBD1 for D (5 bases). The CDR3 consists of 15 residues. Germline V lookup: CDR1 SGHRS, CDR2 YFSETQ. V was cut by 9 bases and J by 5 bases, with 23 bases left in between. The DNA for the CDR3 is TGCGCCACCCGAGGGACGGCTTGGGGGGTTACTGAAGCTTTCTTT. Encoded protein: CATRGTAWGVTEAFF.

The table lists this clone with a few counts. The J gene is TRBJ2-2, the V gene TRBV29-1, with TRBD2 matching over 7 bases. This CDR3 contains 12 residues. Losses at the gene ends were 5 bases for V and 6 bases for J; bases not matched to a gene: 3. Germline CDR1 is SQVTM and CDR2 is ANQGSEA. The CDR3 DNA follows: TGCAGCGTTTGGACTAGTCCCGGGGAGCTGTTTTTT. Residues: CSVWTSPGELFF.

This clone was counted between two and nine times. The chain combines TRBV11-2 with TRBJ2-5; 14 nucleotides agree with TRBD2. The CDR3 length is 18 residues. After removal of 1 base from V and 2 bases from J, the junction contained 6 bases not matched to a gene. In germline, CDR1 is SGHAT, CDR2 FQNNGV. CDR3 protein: CASSLVWGLAGAQETQYF. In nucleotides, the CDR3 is TGTGCCAGCAGCTTAGTGTGGGGACTAGCGGGAGCGCAAGAGACCCAGTACTTC.

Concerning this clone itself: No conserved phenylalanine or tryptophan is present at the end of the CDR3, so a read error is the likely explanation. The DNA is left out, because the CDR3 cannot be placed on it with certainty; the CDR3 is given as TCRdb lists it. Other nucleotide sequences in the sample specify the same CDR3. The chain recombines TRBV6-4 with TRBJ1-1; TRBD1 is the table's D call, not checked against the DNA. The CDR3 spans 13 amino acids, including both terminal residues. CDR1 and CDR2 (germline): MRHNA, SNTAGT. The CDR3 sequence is CASRETGAAEALV.

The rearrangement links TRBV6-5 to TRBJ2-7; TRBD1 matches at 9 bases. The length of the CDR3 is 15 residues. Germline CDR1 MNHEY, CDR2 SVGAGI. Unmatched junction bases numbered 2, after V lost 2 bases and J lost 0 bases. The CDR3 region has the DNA TGTGCCAGCAGTTACGACAGGGGGGGCTCCTACGAGCAGTACGTC. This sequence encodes CASSYDRGGSYEQYV.

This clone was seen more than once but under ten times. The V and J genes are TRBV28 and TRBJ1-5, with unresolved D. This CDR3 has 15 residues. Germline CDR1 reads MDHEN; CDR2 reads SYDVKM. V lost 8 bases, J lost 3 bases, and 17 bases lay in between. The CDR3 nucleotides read TGTGCCAGCCGACGTCCGAGACAAGTCAATCAGCCCCAGCATTTT. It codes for CASRRPRQVNQPQHF.

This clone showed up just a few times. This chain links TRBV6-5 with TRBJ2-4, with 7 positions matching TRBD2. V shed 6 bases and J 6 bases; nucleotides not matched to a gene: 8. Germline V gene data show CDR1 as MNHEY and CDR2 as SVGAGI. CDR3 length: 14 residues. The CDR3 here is CASSPNGGGNIQYF. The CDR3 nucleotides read TGTGCCAGCAGCCCCAATGGGGGGGGAAACATTCAGTACTTC.

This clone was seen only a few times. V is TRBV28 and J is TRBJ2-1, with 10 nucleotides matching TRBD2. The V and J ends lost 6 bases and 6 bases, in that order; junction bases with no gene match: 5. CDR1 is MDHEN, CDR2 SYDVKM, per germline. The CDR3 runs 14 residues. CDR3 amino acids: CASRSERGGNEQFF. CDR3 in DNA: TGTGCCAGCAGGTCTGAGCGGGGGGGCAATGAGCAGTTCTTC.

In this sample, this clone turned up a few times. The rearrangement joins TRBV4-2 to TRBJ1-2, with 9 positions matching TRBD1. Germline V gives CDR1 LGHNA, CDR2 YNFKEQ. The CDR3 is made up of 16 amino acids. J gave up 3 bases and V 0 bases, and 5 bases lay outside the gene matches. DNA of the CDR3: TGTGCCAGCAGCCAAGATGGGGACAGGGCCTACTATGGCTACACCTTC. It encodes CASSQDGDRAYYGYTF.

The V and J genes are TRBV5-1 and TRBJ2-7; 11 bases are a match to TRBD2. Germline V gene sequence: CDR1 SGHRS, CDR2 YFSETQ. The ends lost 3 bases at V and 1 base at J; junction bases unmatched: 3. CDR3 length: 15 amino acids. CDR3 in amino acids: CASSYTSGRSYEQYF. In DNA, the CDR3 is TGCGCCAGCAGCTACACTAGCGGGAGATCCTACGAGCAGTACTTC.

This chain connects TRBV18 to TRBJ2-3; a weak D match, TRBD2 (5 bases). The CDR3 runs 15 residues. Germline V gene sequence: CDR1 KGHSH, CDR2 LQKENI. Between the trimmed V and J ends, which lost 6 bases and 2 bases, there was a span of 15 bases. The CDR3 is CASSTTGSYTDTQYF. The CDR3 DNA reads TGTGCCAGCTCGACCACGGGGAGCTACACAGATACGCAGTATTTT.

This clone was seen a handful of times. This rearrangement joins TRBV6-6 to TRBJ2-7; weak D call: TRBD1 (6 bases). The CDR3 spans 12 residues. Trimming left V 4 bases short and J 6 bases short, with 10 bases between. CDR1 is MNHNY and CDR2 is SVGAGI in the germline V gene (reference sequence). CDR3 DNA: TGTGCCAGCAGTTCCACAGGGTCCGAGCAGTACGTC. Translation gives CASSSTGSEQYV.

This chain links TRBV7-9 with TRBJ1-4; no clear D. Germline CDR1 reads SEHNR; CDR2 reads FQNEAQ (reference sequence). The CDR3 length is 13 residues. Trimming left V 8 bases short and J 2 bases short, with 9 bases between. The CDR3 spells CASRVPTNEKLFF. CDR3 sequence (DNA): TGTGCCAGCCGCGTTCCTACTAATGAAAAACTGTTTTTT.

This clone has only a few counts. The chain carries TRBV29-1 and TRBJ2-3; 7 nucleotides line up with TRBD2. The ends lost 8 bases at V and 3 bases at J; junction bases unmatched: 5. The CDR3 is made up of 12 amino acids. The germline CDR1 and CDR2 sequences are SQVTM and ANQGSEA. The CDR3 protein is CSLADRTDTQYF. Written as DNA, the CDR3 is TGCAGCCTAGCGGATCGTACAGATACGCAGTATTTT.

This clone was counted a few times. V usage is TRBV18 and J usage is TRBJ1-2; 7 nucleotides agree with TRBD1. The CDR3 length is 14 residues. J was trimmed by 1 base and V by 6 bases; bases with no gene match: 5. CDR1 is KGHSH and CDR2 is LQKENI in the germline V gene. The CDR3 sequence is CASSPTGDNYGYTF. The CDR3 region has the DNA TGTGCCAGCTCCCCAACAGGGGATAACTATGGCTACACCTTC.

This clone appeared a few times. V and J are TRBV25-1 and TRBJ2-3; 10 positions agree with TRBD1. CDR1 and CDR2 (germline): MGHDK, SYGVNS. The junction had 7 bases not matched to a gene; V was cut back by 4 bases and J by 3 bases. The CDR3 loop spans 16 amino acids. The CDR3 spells CASSARGDRGTDTQYF. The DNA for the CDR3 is TGTGCCAGCAGTGCCCGAGGGGACAGGGGTACAGATACGCAGTATTTT.